A selection of T cell receptor beta chains follows, all from one sample in a study of T cell repertoires in cytomegalovirus infection. What these receptors recognize is not known. TCRdb re-called the reads with MiXCR, one entry per CDR3 protein. Altogether 680,000 or so distinct CDR3 sequences are present, around 32% being singletons, with the ten largest covering 15% to 20%. Source: cultured PBMCs, taken from culture after CMV antigen stimulation. Receptors originate from a human donor in good health (CMV status not recorded). Some clones in this sample may be carry-over from other donors' samples. CDR3s include the opening cysteine and the closing phenylalanine or tryptophan. Each record gives: clone size, J gene, D gene, V gene, CDR3 protein, CDR3 DNA. A D gene is named only where the DNA matches it firmly. A clone size is listed for some rows: how often the clone was seen (once, few, many), or a class if it is expanded.

clone_size: -
j_call: TRBJ1-5
d_call: -
v_call: TRBV20-1
cdr3_aa: CSATRYHRDLYNQPQHF
cdr3_nt: TGCAGTGCTACACGCTACCACAGGGATCTGTACAATCAGCCCCAGCATTTT

clone_size: few
j_call: TRBJ2-3
d_call: -
v_call: TRBV6-5
cdr3_aa: CASSYQQDTDTQYF
cdr3_nt: TGTGCCAGCAGTTACCAGCAAGACACAGATACGCAGTATTTT

clone_size: -
j_call: TRBJ1-1
d_call: -
v_call: TRBV19
cdr3_aa: CASSIVGGPTEAFF
cdr3_nt: TGTGCCAGTAGTATAGTTGGAGGACCCACTGAAGCTTTCTTT

clone_size: -
j_call: TRBJ2-7
d_call: TRBD2
v_call: TRBV12-3/TRBV12-4
cdr3_aa: CASSRLAGGSEQYF
cdr3_nt: TGTGCCAGCAGTCGACTAGCGGGAGGGTCCGAGCAGTACTTC

clone_size: -
j_call: TRBJ1-5
d_call: -
v_call: TRBV6-2/TRBV6-3
cdr3_aa: CASTRTEYSNQPQHF
cdr3_nt: TGTGCCAGCACAAGGACAGAATATAGCAATCAGCCCCAGCATTTT

clone_size: -
j_call: TRBJ2-6
d_call: -
v_call: TRBV27
cdr3_aa: CASSPDGSSGANVLTF
cdr3_nt: TGTGCCAGCAGCCCGGACGGTAGCTCTGGGGCCAACGTCCTGACTTTC

clone_size: few
j_call: TRBJ2-7
d_call: -
v_call: TRBV5-6
cdr3_aa: CASSPPGEYEQYF
cdr3_nt: TGTGCCAGCAGCCCGCCGGGGGAGTACGAGCAGTACTTC

clone_size: -
j_call: TRBJ1-2
d_call: -
v_call: TRBV19
cdr3_aa: CASSIPGRYGYTF
cdr3_nt: TGTGCCAGTAGTATCCCCGGTCGCTATGGCTACACCTTC

clone_size: few
j_call: TRBJ1-2
d_call: -
v_call: TRBV4-3
cdr3_aa: CASSQETSSYGYTF
cdr3_nt: TGCGCCAGCAGCCAAGAAACTTCCAGCTATGGCTACACCTTC

clone_size: -
j_call: TRBJ1-1
d_call: TRBD1
v_call: TRBV7-9
cdr3_aa: CASSSKGGWENTEAFF
cdr3_nt: TGTGCCAGCAGCTCTAAAGGGGGCTGGGAGAACACTGAAGCTTTCTTT

clone_size: -
j_call: TRBJ2-7
d_call: -
v_call: TRBV7-8
cdr3_aa: CASSLFSGANEQYF
cdr3_nt: TGTGCCAGCAGCTTATTCTCGGGGGCTAACGAGCAGTACTTC

clone_size: -
j_call: TRBJ2-3
d_call: -
v_call: TRBV11-2
cdr3_aa: CASSPKPGGSTDTQYF
cdr3_nt: TGTGCCAGCAGCCCTAAGCCCGGGGGAAGCACAGATACGCAGTATTTT

clone_size: many
j_call: TRBJ2-3
d_call: -
v_call: TRBV6-2/TRBV6-3
cdr3_aa: CASSYRTPTTDTQYF
cdr3_nt: TGTGCCAGCAGTTACCGGACCCCTACCACAGATACGCAGTATTTT

clone_size: many
j_call: TRBJ2-7
d_call: TRBD2
v_call: TRBV7-2
cdr3_aa: CASSLVRGAYEQYF
cdr3_nt: TGTGCCAGCAGCTTAGTTCGGGGGGCCTACGAGCAGTACTTC

clone_size: -
j_call: TRBJ2-5
d_call: -
v_call: TRBV2
cdr3_aa: CAREGKLETQYF
cdr3_nt: TGTGCCAGGGAGGGGAAGCTGGAGACCCAGTACTTC

clone_size: -
j_call: TRBJ2-7
d_call: TRBD1
v_call: TRBV7-6
cdr3_aa: CASSLVQGAPYEQYF
cdr3_nt: TGTGCCAGCAGCTTAGTACAGGGGGCGCCCTACGAGCAGTACTTC

clone_size: -
j_call: TRBJ2-5
d_call: TRBD2
v_call: TRBV20-1
cdr3_aa: CSAPIPGGRAGGETQYF
cdr3_nt: TGCAGTGCCCCGATACCCGGCGGGAGGGCCGGTGGTGAGACCCAGTACTTC

clone_size: -
j_call: TRBJ2-6
d_call: TRBD1
v_call: TRBV19
cdr3_aa: CASSNRGFGSGANVLTF
cdr3_nt: TGTGCCAGTAGTAACAGGGGTTTCGGCTCTGGGGCCAACGTCCTGACTTTC

clone_size: -
j_call: TRBJ1-6
d_call: -
v_call: TRBV20-1
cdr3_aa: CSARGQQGIGSPLHF
cdr3_nt: TGCAGTGCTAGAGGGCAACAGGGAATTGGCTCACCCCTCCACTTT

clone_size: -
j_call: TRBJ1-4
d_call: -
v_call: TRBV20-1
cdr3_aa: CSASPPAGQLKLFF
cdr3_nt: TGCAGTGCTAGTCCCCCAGCAGGGCAGTTGAAACTGTTTTTT

clone_size: many
j_call: TRBJ2-7
d_call: TRBD1
v_call: TRBV6-1
cdr3_aa: CASSTGTGAYEQYF
cdr3_nt: TGTGCCAGCAGCACCGGGACAGGGGCCTACGAGCAGTACTTC

clone_size: -
j_call: TRBJ1-4
d_call: TRBD1
v_call: TRBV19
cdr3_aa: CASRRQGYNEKLFF
cdr3_nt: TGTGCCAGTAGACGACAGGGGTATAATGAAAAACTGTTTTTT

clone_size: -
j_call: TRBJ2-3
d_call: -
v_call: TRBV7-6
cdr3_aa: CASSALEADTQYF
cdr3_nt: TGTGCCAGCAGCGCACTCGAAGCAGATACGCAGTATTTT

clone_size: -
j_call: TRBJ2-1
d_call: -
v_call: TRBV4-1
cdr3_aa: CASSQDMGLGREQFF
cdr3_nt: TGCGCCAGCAGCCAAGATATGGGCCTCGGACGTGAGCAGTTCTTC

clone_size: -
j_call: TRBJ2-1
d_call: -
v_call: TRBV7-2
cdr3_aa: CASSLGILYEQFF
cdr3_nt: TGTGCCAGCAGCCTGGGGATACTTTATGAGCAGTTCTTC

clone_size: few
j_call: TRBJ2-1
d_call: -
v_call: TRBV3-1
cdr3_aa: CASSQDRSVGWNEQFF
cdr3_nt: TGTGCCAGCAGCCAAGATAGGTCGGTGGGGTGGAATGAGCAGTTCTTC

clone_size: -
j_call: TRBJ2-2
d_call: -
v_call: TRBV4-1
cdr3_aa: CASSQQGGVTGELFF
cdr3_nt: TGCGCCAGCAGCCAACAAGGCGGAGTCACCGGGGAGCTGTTTTTT

clone_size: -
j_call: TRBJ2-1
d_call: TRBD2
v_call: TRBV6-1
cdr3_aa: CASSEAGSSGARNEQFF
cdr3_nt: TGTGCCAGCAGTGAAGCCGGGAGTAGCGGGGCCAGAAATGAGCAGTTCTTC

clone_size: -
j_call: TRBJ1-6
d_call: -
v_call: TRBV5-6
cdr3_aa: CASSFMASPLHF
cdr3_nt: TGTGCCAGCAGCTTCATGGCTTCACCCCTCCACTTT

clone_size: many
j_call: TRBJ1-6
d_call: -
v_call: TRBV7-2
cdr3_aa: CASREAIANSPLHF
cdr3_nt: TGTGCCAGCCGGGAGGCCATAGCAAATTCACCCCTCCACTTT

clone_size: -
j_call: TRBJ2-1
d_call: TRBD1
v_call: TRBV7-9
cdr3_aa: CASSAGTVEGDEQFF
cdr3_nt: TGTGCCAGCAGCGCAGGGACAGTGGAAGGGGATGAGCAGTTCTTC

clone_size: -
j_call: TRBJ2-1
d_call: -
v_call: TRBV4-1
cdr3_aa: CASSHTSSDRGEQFF
cdr3_nt: TGCGCCAGCAGCCACACTTCATCGGACCGGGGTGAGCAGTTCTTC

clone_size: -
j_call: TRBJ2-3
d_call: -
v_call: TRBV9
cdr3_aa: CASSGGTTNTQYF
cdr3_nt: TGTGCCAGCAGCGGGGGCACGACAAATACGCAGTATTTT

clone_size: -
j_call: TRBJ2-1
d_call: TRBD1
v_call: TRBV11-2
cdr3_aa: CASSLDRGLGEQFF
cdr3_nt: TGTGCCAGCAGCCTGGACAGGGGGCTCGGGGAGCAGTTCTTC

clone_size: -
j_call: TRBJ2-5
d_call: -
v_call: TRBV20-1
cdr3_aa: CSAGLAQETQYF
cdr3_nt: TGCAGTGCTGGGCTAGCCCAAGAGACCCAGTACTTC

clone_size: -
j_call: TRBJ2-1
d_call: TRBD1
v_call: TRBV19
cdr3_aa: CASTPVTGNNEQFF
cdr3_nt: TGTGCCAGTACCCCCGTGACAGGGAACAATGAGCAGTTCTTC

clone_size: -
j_call: TRBJ1-2
d_call: -
v_call: TRBV20-1
cdr3_aa: CSARARSRETYGYTF
cdr3_nt: TGCAGTGCTAGAGCGCGGAGTAGAGAAACCTATGGCTACACCTTC

clone_size: few
j_call: TRBJ2-7
d_call: -
v_call: TRBV28
cdr3_aa: CASSSGAPGEQYF
cdr3_nt: TGTGCCAGCAGTTCAGGGGCGCCGGGCGAGCAGTACTTC

clone_size: many
j_call: TRBJ2-1
d_call: -
v_call: TRBV7-2
cdr3_aa: CASSLSYGGSYNEQFF
cdr3_nt: TGTGCCAGCAGCTTGTCCTATGGGGGCTCCTACAATGAGCAGTTCTTC

clone_size: -
j_call: TRBJ2-1
d_call: -
v_call: TRBV7-2
cdr3_aa: CASSLVGSGWQFF
cdr3_nt: TGTGCCAGCAGCTTAGTTGGGTCCGGGTGGCAGTTCTTC

clone_size: many
j_call: TRBJ1-4
d_call: -
v_call: TRBV28
cdr3_aa: CASSSQGLGEKLFF
cdr3_nt: TGTGCCAGCAGTTCTCAGGGATTAGGAGAAAAACTGTTTTTT

clone_size: -
j_call: TRBJ1-5
d_call: -
v_call: TRBV7-2
cdr3_aa: CASSYHGGNQPQHF
cdr3_nt: TGTGCCAGCAGCTATCACGGTGGCAATCAGCCCCAGCATTTT

clone_size: -
j_call: TRBJ2-3
d_call: -
v_call: TRBV11-1
cdr3_aa: CASSQRLRGRSTDTQYF
cdr3_nt: TGTGCCAGCAGCCAACGCCTCAGGGGCCGAAGCACAGATACGCAGTATTTT

clone_size: few
j_call: TRBJ1-5
d_call: -
v_call: TRBV4-1
cdr3_aa: CASSQVFYGTDSNQPQHF
cdr3_nt: TGCGCCAGCAGCCAAGTTTTTTACGGGACTGATAGCAATCAGCCCCAGCATTTT